The clone carrying this TCR beta chain is labeled as large. The entry originates in a study of circulating CD8 cells and anti-PD-1 response in melanoma. Each library started from around 14 ng of total RNA using the QIAseq Immune Repertoire TCR panel. TCRdb processed the reads anew with MiXCR; each CDR3 protein has one entry. The sample carries roughly 370 distinct CDR3 sequences, over 7.5% recorded once. Sorting of live CD3+CD8+TCRalphabeta+ cells by PD-1 and/or TIGIT gave four subsets. The TCR sequence derives from a human donor with melanoma. The input for sequencing was CD8+ T cells from PBMCs, taken at baseline or after one month of anti-PD-1 therapy (not recorded which).

For the CDR3, the DNA is TGTGCCAGCAGCTCATATTTGAACACTGAAGCTTTCTTT. This gives the protein CASSSYLNTEAFF. This chain uses TRBV7-3 with TRBJ1-1; D ambiguous. The V gene's germline CDR1 is SGHTA and CDR2 FQGTGA. The CDR3 contains 13 residues. The V gene lost 4 bases and the J gene lost 0 bases, with 6 bases spanning the gap.